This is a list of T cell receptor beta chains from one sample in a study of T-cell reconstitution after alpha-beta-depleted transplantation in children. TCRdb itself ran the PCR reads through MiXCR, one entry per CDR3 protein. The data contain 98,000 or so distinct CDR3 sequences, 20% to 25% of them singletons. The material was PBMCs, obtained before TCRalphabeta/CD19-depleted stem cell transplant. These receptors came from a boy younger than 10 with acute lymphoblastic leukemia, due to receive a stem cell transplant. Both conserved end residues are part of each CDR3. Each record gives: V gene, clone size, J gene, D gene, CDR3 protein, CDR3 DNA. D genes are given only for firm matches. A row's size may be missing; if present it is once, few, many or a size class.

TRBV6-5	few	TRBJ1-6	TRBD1	CASSYRTGSEHSPLHF	TGTGCCAGCAGTTACCGGACAGGGAGCGAACATTCACCCCTCCACTTT
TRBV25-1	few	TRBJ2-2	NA	CASSRVSGELFF	TGTGCCAGCAGTAGGGTATCCGGGGAGCTGTTTTTT
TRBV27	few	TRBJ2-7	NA	CASASLGILYEQYF	TGTGCCAGCGCTTCGCTGGGGATCCTCTACGAGCAGTACTTC
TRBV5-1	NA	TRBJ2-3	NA	CASSLEGRRGPDTQYF	TGCGCCAGCAGCTTGGAGGGACGGAGGGGCCCAGATACGCAGTATTTT
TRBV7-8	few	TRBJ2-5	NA	CASSLPRGRKKETQYF	TGTGCCAGCAGCTTACCCCGGGGCAGGAAAAAAGAGACCCAGTACTTC
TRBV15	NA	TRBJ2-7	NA	CATSRDSSFEQYF	TGTGCCACCAGCAGAGATTCAAGTTTCGAGCAGTACTTC
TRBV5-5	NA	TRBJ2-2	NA	CASSWTTGELFF	TGTGCCAGCAGCTGGACAACCGGGGAGCTGTTTTTT
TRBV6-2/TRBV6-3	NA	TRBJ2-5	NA	CASSYSKEGETQYF	TGTGCCAGCAGTTACTCCAAGGAGGGGGAGACCCAGTACTTC
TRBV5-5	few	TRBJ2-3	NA	CASSRNPAGVSTDTQYF	TGTGCCAGCAGTCGTAACCCCGCCGGAGTGAGCACAGATACGCAGTATTTT
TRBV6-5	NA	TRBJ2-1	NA	CASSYLPGQSSYNEQFF	TGTGCCAGCAGTTACCTTCCGGGACAAAGCTCCTACAATGAGCAGTTCTTC
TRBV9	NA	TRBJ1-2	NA	CASSLVGASYGYTF	TGTGCCAGCAGCCTTGTCGGGGCCAGCTATGGCTACACCTTC
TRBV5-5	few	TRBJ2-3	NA	CASSFVSGGAGADTQYF	TGTGCCAGCAGCTTTGTTAGCGGAGGGGCCGGGGCAGATACGCAGTATTTT
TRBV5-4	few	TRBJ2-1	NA	CASSSAVGSGGFHEQFF	TGTGCCAGCAGTTCGGCGGTAGGTAGCGGAGGGTTTCATGAGCAGTTCTTC
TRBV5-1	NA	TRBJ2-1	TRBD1	CASSGDRDYNEQFF	TGCGCCAGCAGTGGGGACAGGGATTACAATGAGCAGTTCTTC
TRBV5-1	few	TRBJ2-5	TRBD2	CASSRTSGYQETQYF	TGCGCCAGCAGCCGGACTAGCGGCTACCAAGAGACCCAGTACTTC
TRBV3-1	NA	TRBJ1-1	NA	CASSRWQAEAFF	TGTGCCAGCAGCCGATGGCAGGCTGAAGCTTTCTTT
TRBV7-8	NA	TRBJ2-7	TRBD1	CASSLAPGGSGEQYF	TGTGCCAGCAGCTTAGCGCCAGGGGGCTCGGGCGAGCAGTACTTC
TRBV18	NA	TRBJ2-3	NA	CASSSTRLGTDTQYF	TGTGCCAGCTCATCGACTAGACTGGGGACAGATACGCAGTATTTT
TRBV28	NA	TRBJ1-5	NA	CASSFLIGGGGGIQPQHF	TGTGCCAGCAGTTTCCTTATTGGGGGGGGAGGGGGAATCCAGCCCCAGCATTTT
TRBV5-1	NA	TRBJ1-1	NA	CASRLSGECFF	TGCGCCAGCCGGCTTAGCGGAGAGTGCTTCTTT
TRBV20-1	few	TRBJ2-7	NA	CSARVQGFHEQYF	TGCAGTGCTAGAGTGCAGGGGTTCCACGAGCAGTACTTC
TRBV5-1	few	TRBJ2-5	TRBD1	CASRPGTGNPETQYF	TGCGCCAGCAGGCCCGGGACAGGGAATCCAGAGACCCAGTACTTC
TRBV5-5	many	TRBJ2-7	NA	CASSPGQISSYEQYF	TGTGCCAGCAGCCCGGGACAAATAAGCTCCTACGAGCAGTACTTC
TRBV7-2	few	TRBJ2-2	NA	CASSLARVNTGELFF	TGTGCCAGCAGCTTAGCGCGGGTGAACACCGGGGAGCTGTTTTTT
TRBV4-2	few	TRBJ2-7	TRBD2	CASSQVGTSGYEQYF	TGTGCCAGCAGCCAAGTAGGGACTAGCGGGTACGAGCAGTACTTC
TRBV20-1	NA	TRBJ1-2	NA	CSAIPEGVYGYTF	TGCAGTGCCATCCCGGAGGGTGTCTATGGCTACACCTTC
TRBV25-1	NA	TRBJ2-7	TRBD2	CASSQETGTSGSKQYF	TGTGCCAGCAGCCAGGAAACCGGGACTAGCGGGAGTAAGCAGTACTTC
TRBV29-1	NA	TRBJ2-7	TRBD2	CSVEGPGLGVLGEQHF	TGCAGCGTTGAGGGACCGGGACTAGGGGTGTTAGGCGAGCAGCACTTC
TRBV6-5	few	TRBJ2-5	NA	CASSSRGVETQYF	TGTGCCAGCAGTTCCAGGGGGGTAGAGACCCAGTACTTC
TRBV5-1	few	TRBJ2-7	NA	CASSLGRTYEQYF	TGCGCCAGCAGCTTAGGCAGAACCTACGAGCAGTACTTC
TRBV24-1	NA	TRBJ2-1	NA	CATSDLGHNEQFF	TGTGCCACCAGTGATTTGGGACACAATGAGCAGTTCTTC
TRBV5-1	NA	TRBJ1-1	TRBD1	CASSLTRGQDEAFF	TGCGCCAGCAGCTTAACCAGGGGGCAAGATGAAGCTTTCTTT
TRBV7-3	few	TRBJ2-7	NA	CASSIEPGYEQYF	TGTGCCAGCAGCATAGAACCGGGCTACGAGCAGTACTTC
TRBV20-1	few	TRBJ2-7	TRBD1	CSARDPSPGQANYEQYF	TGCAGTGCTAGAGACCCATCACCGGGACAGGCAAACTACGAGCAGTACTTC
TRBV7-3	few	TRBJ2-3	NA	CASRRVVADTQYF	TGTGCCAGCAGACGTGTTGTCGCAGATACGCAGTATTTT
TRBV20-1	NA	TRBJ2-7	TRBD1	CSARGDRARDYEQYF	TGCAGTGCTAGAGGGGACAGGGCCAGAGATTACGAGCAGTACTTC
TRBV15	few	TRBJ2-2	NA	CATSRTRPAGELFF	TGTGCCACCAGCAGGACCAGGCCCGCCGGGGAGCTGTTTTTT
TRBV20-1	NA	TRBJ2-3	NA	CSASVGTTDTQYF	TGCAGTGCTAGTGTCGGGACCACAGATACGCAGTATTTT
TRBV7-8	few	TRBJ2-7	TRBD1	CASSWRGRTGVDEQYF	TGTGCCAGCAGCTGGAGGGGTAGGACAGGGGTAGACGAGCAGTACTTC
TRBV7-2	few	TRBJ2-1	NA	CASSLLRHTYNEQFF	TGTGCCAGCAGCCTTCTTAGACATACTTACAATGAGCAGTTCTTC
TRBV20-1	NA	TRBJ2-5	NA	CSARRETGKETQYF	TGCAGTGCTAGAAGGGAGACGGGGAAGGAGACCCAGTACTTC
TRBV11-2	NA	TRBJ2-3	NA	CASSLDPEDTDTQYF	TGTGCCAGCAGCTTAGATCCAGAGGACACAGATACGCAGTATTTT
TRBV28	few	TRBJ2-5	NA	CASSLNRLETQYF	TGTGCCAGTTCGCTCAACAGACTAGAGACCCAGTACTTC
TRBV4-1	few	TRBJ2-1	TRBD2	CASSQDRGIAGNEQFF	TGCGCCAGCAGCCAAGACCGGGGGATAGCGGGCAATGAGCAGTTCTTC
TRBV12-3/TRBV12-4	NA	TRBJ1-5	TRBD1	CASSLTGDGPQHF	TGTGCCAGCAGTCTCACAGGGGATGGGCCCCAGCATTTT